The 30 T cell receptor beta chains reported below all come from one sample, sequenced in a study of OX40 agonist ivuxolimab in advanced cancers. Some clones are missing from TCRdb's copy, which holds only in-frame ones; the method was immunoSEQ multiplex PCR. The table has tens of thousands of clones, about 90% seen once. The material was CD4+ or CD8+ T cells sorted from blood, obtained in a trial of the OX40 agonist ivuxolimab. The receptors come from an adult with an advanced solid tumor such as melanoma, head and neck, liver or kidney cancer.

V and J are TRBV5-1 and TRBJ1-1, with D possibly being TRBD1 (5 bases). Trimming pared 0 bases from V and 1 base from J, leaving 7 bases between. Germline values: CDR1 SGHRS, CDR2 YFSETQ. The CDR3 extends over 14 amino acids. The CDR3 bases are TGCGCCAGCAGCTTGGCCAGGGAGAACACTGAAGCTTTCTTT. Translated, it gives CASSLARENTEAFF.

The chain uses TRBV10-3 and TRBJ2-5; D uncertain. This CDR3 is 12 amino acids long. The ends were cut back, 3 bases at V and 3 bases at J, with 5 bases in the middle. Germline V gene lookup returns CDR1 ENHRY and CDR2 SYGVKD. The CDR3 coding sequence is TGTGCCATCAGTGACAGAGAAGAGACCCAGTACTTC. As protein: CAISDREETQYF.

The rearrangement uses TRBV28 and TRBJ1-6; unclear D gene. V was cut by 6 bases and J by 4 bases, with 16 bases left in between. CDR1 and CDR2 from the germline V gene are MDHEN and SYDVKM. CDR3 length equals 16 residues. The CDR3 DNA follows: TGTGCCAGCAGCAATCTGCAGAGGGCGTATAATTCACCCCTCCACTTT. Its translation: CASSNLQRAYNSPLHF. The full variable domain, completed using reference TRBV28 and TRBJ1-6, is DVKVTQSSRYLVKRTGEKVFLECVQDMDHENMFWYRQDPGLGLRLIYFSYDVKMKEKGDIPEGYSVSREKKERFSLILESASTNQTSMYLCASSNLQRAYNSPLHFGNGTRLTVT.

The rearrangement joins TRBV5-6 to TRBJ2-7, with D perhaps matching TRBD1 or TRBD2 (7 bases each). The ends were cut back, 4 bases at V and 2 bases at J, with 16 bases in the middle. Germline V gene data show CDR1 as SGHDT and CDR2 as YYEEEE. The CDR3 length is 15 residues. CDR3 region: CASSGTTGDTYEQYF. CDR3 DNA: TGTGCCAGCAGCGGGACTACAGGGGACACCTACGAGCAGTACTTC.

CDR3 amino acids: CASSDRQGINEQYF. As DNA, the CDR3 is TGTGCCAGCAGCGACCGTCAGGGAATCAACGAGCAGTACTTC. The chain is built from TRBV21-1 and TRBJ2-7; the DNA was not compared with TRBD1, the D call given in the table. TRBV21-1 is termed a pseudogene. This CDR3 comprises 14 residues.

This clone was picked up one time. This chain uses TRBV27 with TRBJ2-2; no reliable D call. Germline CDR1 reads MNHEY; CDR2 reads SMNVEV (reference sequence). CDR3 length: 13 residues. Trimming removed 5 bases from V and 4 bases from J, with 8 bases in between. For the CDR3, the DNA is TGTGCCAGCAGTAGTACGGCCACCGGGGAGCTGTTTTTT. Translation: CASSSTATGELFF.

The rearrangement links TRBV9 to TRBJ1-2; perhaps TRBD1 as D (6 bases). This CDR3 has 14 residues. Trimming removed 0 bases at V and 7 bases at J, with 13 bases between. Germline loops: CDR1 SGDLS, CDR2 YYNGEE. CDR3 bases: TGTGCCAGCAGCGTAGGCGGGGGCGTTGGTGGCTACACCTTC. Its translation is CASSVGGGVGGYTF.

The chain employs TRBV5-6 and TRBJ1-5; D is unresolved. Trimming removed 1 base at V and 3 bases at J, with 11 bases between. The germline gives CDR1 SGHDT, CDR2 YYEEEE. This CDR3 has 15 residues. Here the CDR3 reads CASSLRPGPNQPQHF. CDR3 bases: TGTGCCAGCAGCTTGCGTCCGGGCCCCAATCAGCCCCAGCATTTT.

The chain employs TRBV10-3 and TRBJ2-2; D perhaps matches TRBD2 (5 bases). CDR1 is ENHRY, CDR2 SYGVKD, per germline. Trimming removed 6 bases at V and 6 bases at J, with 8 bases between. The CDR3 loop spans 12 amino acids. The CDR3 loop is CAIRASSGELFF. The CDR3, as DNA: TGTGCCATCAGGGCTAGCTCCGGGGAGCTGTTTTTT.

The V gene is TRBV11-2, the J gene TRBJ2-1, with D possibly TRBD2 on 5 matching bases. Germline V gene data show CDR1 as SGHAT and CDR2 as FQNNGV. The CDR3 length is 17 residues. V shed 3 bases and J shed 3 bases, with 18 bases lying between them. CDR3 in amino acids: CASSFRTRGVLYNEQFF. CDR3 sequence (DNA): TGTGCCAGCAGCTTTAGGACTCGCGGAGTCCTCTACAATGAGCAGTTCTTC.

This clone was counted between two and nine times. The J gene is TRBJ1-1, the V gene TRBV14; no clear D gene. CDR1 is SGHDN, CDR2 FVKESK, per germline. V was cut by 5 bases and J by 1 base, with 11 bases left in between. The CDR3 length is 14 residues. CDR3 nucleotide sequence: TGTGCCAGCAGCGAAACGTGGGGGAACACTGAAGCTTTCTTT. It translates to CASSETWGNTEAFF. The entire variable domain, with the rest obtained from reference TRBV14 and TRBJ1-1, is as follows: EAGVTQFPSHSVIEKGQTVTLRCDPISGHDNLYWYRRVMGKEIKFLLHFVKESKQDESGMPNNRFLAERTGGTYSTLKVQPAELEDSGVYFCASSETWGNTEAFFGQGTRLTVV.

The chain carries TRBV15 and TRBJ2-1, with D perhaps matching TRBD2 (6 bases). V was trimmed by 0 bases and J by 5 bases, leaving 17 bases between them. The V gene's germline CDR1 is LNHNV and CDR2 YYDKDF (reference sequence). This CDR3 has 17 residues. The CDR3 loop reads CATSRDPAVAEDNEQFF. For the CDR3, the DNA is TGTGCCACCAGCAGAGATCCGGCGGTAGCGGAAGACAATGAGCAGTTCTTC.

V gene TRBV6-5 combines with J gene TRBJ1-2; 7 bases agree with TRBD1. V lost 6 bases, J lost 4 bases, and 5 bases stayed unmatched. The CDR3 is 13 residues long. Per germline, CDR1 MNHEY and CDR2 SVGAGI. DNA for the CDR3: TGTGCCAGCAGCCGGGGACAGATCTATGGCTACACCTTC. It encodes CASSRGQIYGYTF.

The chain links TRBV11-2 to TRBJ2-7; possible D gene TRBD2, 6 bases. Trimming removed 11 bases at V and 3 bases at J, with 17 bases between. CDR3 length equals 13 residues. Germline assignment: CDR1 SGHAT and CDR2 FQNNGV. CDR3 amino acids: CAADRGTHYEQYF. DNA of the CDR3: TGTGCCGCCGACCGCGGGACCCACTACGAGCAGTACTTC.

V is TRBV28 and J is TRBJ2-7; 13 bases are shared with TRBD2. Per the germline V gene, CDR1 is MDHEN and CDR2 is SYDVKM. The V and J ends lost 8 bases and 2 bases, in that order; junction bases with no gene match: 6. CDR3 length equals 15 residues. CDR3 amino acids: CASSDGLAGAYEQYF. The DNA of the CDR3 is TGTGCCAGCTCCGACGGACTAGCGGGAGCCTACGAGCAGTACTTC.

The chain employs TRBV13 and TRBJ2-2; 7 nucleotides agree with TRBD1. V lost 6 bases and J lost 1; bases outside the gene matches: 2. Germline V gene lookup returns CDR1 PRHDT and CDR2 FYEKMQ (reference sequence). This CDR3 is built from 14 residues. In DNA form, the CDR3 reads TGTGCCAGCAGACACAGGGGGAACACCGGGGAGCTGTTTTTT. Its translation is CASRHRGNTGELFF.

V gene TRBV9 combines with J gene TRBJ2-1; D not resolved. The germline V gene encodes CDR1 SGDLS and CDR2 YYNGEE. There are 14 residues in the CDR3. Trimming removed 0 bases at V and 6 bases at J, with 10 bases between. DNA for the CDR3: TGTGCCAGCAGCGTAGGCGGTAGACTCAATGAGCAGTTCTTC. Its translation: CASSVGGRLNEQFF.

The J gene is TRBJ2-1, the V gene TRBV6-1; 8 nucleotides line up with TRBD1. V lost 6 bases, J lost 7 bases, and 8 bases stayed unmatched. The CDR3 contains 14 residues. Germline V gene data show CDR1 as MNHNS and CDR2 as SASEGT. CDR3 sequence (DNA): TGTGCCAGCAGCGTCGGACAGGGCGTTAATGAGCAGTTCTTC. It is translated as CASSVGQGVNEQFF.

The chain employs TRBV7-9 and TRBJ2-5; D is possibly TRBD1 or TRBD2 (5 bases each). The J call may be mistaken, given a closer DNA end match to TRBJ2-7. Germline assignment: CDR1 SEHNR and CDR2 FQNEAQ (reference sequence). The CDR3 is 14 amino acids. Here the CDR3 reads CASSGIREPYEQYF. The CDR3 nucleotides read TGTGCCAGCAGCGGCATCAGGGAGCCCTACGAGCAGTACTTC.

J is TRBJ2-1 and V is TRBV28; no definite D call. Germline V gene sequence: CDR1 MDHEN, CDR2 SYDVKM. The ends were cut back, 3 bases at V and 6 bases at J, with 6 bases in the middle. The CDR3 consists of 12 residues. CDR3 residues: CASSFLVNEQFF. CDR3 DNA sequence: TGTGCCAGCAGTTTTCTAGTCAATGAGCAGTTCTTC.

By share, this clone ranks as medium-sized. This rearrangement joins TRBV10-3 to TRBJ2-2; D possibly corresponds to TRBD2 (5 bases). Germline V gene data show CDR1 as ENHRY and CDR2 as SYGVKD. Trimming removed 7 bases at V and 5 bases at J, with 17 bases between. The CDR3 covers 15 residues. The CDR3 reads CAITEEPPGTGELFF. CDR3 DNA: TGTGCCATCACCGAGGAACCTCCGGGGACCGGGGAGCTGTTTTTT.

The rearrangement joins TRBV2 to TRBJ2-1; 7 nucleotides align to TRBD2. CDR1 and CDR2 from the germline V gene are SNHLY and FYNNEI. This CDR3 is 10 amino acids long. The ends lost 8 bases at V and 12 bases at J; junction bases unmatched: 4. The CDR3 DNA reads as TGTGCCAGCGGAGGACTAGGGCAGTTCTTC. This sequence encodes CASGGLGQFF.

The DNA for the CDR3 is TGTGCCAGCAGTTACGACAGGGCCTACGAGCAGTACTTC. Translated, it gives CASSYDRAYEQYF. The gene calls are TRBV6-5 and TRBJ2-7; TRBD1 aligns across 7 bases. Germline CDR1 and CDR2: MNHEY and SVGAGI. This CDR3 has 13 amino acids. Germline trimming cut 2 bases from V and 2 bases from J; bases unmatched to any gene: 0.

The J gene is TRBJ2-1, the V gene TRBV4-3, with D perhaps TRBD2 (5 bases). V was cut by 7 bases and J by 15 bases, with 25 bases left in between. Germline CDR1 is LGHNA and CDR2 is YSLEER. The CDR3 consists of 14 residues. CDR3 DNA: TGCGCCAGCACTCCCGGCGGAGTGAGGGTTCCAACGTTCTTC. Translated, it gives CASTPGGVRVPTFF.

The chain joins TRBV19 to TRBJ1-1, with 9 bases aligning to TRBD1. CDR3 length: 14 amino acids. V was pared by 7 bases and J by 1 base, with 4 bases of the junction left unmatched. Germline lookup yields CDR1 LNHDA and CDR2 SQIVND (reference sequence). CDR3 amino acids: CASIDRGWNTEAFF. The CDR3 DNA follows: TGTGCCAGTATTGACAGGGGGTGGAACACTGAAGCTTTCTTT.

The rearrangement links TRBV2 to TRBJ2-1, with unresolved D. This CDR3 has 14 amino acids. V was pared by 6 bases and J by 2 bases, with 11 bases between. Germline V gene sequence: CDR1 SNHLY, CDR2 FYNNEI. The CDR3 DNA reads TGTGCCAGCAGGTTTGGACCGCCCTACAATGAGCAGTTCTTC. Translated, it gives CASRFGPPYNEQFF.

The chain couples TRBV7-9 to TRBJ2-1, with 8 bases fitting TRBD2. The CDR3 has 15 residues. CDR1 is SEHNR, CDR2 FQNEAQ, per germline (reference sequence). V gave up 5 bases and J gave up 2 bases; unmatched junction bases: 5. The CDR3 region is CASSQTSGTYNEQFF. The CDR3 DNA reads TGTGCCAGCAGCCAAACTAGCGGAACCTACAATGAGCAGTTCTTC.

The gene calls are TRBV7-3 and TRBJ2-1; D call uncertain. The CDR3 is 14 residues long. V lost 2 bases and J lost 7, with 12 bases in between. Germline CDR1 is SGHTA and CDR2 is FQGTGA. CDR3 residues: CASSLSGPMNEQFF. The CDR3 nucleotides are TGTGCCAGCAGCTTATCGGGTCCGATGAATGAGCAGTTCTTC.

As DNA, the CDR3 is TGTGCCAGCAGCGCACCCGACAGTTTTGGCACTGAAGCTTTCTTT. Protein: CASSAPDSFGTEAFF. V and J are TRBV5-4 and TRBJ1-1, with TRBD1 as a possible D gene (5 bases). Germline assignment: CDR1 SGHNT and CDR2 YYREEE (reference sequence). The CDR3 is 15 amino acids. The V and J ends lost 4 bases and 4 bases respectively, with 17 bases between them. The whole variable domain, filled in from reference TRBV5-4 and TRBJ1-1, reads ETGVTQSPTHLIKTRGQQVTLRCSSQSGHNTVSWYQQALGQGPQFIFQYYREEENGRGNFPPRFSGLQFPNYSSELNVNALELDDSALYLCASSAPDSFGTEAFFGQGTRLTVV.

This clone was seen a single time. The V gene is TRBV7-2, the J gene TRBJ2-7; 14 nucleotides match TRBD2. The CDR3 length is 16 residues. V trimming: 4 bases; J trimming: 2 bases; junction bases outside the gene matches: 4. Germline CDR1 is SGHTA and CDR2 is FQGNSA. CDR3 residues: CASSSGLAGVPYEQYF. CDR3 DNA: TGTGCCAGCAGCTCGGGACTAGCGGGAGTCCCCTACGAGCAGTACTTC. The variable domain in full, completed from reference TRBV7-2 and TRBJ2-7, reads GAGVSQSPSNKVTEKGKDVELRCDPISGHTALYWYRQSLGQGLEFLIYFQGNSAPDKSGLPSDRFSAERTGGSVSTLTIQRTQQEDSAVYLCASSSGLAGVPYEQYFGPGTRLTVT.